The 5 T cell receptor beta chains in this list originate from one sample, sequenced in a study of shared clonotypes between healthy human individuals (dated by TCRdb to 2020 to 2022). Receptor libraries were prepared by the immunoSEQ multiplex PCR assay. TCRdb took over this immuneACCESS table, retaining in-frame rearrangements with V and J assigned. Such tables are incomplete; in checked studies, under half of the missing clones stem from an unresolved V gene, and the remainder is unexplained. The sample yields roughly 2.2 million clones; 85% to 95% were counted once. The ten largest clones capture 0.37% of the sample. The sequenced sample consisted of naive CD4+ T cells from PBMCs. In light of the paper, this sample's cell subset or site label describes: CD45RA+ positively selected. The receptors were gathered from a man aged 18 to 35 in good health. Some clones in this sample may be carry-over from other donors' samples.

This chain links TRBV18 with TRBJ1-1, with 9 bases matching TRBD1. Germline CDR1 KGHSH, CDR2 LQKENI. The CDR3 spans 18 residues. V dropped 0 bases and J dropped 6; count of bases not matched to a gene: 14. Here the CDR3 reads CASSPPWDRVHYSAEAFF. The CDR3, as DNA: TGTGCCAGCTCACCACCGTGGGACAGGGTTCATTATTCGGCTGAAGCTTTCTTT.

The chain links TRBV5-4 to TRBJ2-7, with D perhaps matching TRBD1 (6 bases). CDR1 and CDR2 from the germline V gene are SGHNT and YYREEE (reference sequence). V shed 0 bases and J shed 0 bases, with 10 bases lying between them. The CDR3 spans 15 residues. CDR3 in amino acids: CASSLDGQTSYEQYF. CDR3 DNA sequence: TGTGCCAGCAGCTTGGATGGACAGACCTCCTACGAGCAGTACTTC.

This clone has only one observation. The chain is built from TRBV9 and TRBJ2-7; possible D gene TRBD2, 6 bases. Germline CDR1 and CDR2: SGDLS and YYNGEE. The CDR3 loop spans 16 amino acids. The V end lost 0 bases, the J end lost 2 bases, and 15 bases lay between the germline ends. The chain's CDR3 is CASSVDGGGTPYEQYF. The CDR3 DNA reads TGTGCCAGCAGCGTAGACGGGGGTGGGACCCCCTACGAGCAGTACTTC.

This chain connects TRBV27 to TRBJ2-1, with 8 bases lining up with TRBD2. Per germline, CDR1 MNHEY and CDR2 SMNVEV (reference sequence). Trimming removed 6 bases from V and 2 bases from J; junction bases left unmatched: 9. The CDR3 is 16 residues long. CDR3: CASSPKAGVTYNEQFF. The CDR3, as DNA: TGTGCCAGCAGCCCCAAAGCGGGAGTTACCTACAATGAGCAGTTCTTC.

The rearrangement uses TRBV5-1 and TRBJ2-1; TRBD1 matches 10 bases. There are 15 residues in the CDR3. J gave up 5 bases and V 5 bases, and 7 bases lay outside the gene matches. In germline, CDR1 is SGHRS, CDR2 YFSETQ. This CDR3 reads CASRGDRGGNNEQFF. CDR3 nucleotides: TGCGCCAGCAGGGGGGACAGGGGAGGAAACAATGAGCAGTTCTTC.